This T cell receptor beta chain was observed in a study of blood T cell repertoires in COVID-19. Study in general: COVID-19 samples from acute and convalescent phases originated in the United States, Italy and Spain. From T cells, B-cell-depleted T cells, or PBMCs came the material, which was cDNA or gDNA.

V was trimmed by 0 bases and J by 3 bases, leaving 9 bases between them. Germline V gives CDR1 SGHRS, CDR2 YFSETQ. The CDR3 has 15 residues. Participants came from under 30 US areas, aged roughly 18 to 95 years. In assigning cohorts, the study relied on participant-reported clinical history. Sequencing used immunoSEQ multiplex PCR; TCRdb keeps in-frame clones, though not all of them. Of about 230,000 clones in the sample, about 87% are singletons; the top ten hold over 2%. The chain uses TRBV5-1 and TRBJ2-2; unclear D gene. Sequencing input: PBMCs or T cells enriched from blood (not recorded which). This clonotype originated in a woman aged 40 to 50 with acute COVID-19. As DNA, the CDR3 is TGCGCCAGCAGCTTGGACACCAGATACACCGGGGAGCTGTTTTTT. Its protein is CASSLDTRYTGELFF.